Following are 3 T cell receptor beta chains from one sample sequenced in a study of a mutant IDH1 vaccine in newly diagnosed glioma. Some clones are missing from TCRdb's copy, which holds only in-frame ones; the method was immunoSEQ multiplex PCR. The sample records around 120,000 clones, over 75% being singletons. Antigen specificity for these receptors is unknown. Time point specified: week 11, during vaccination. With topical imiquimod, each dose of the vaccine consisted of 300 ug of mutant IDH1 20-mer peptide. The material sequenced was PBMCs, taken from a glioma patient whose treatment included an IDH1 peptide vaccine. All receptors come from a middle-aged man with glioma.

This rearrangement joins TRBV6-5 to TRBJ2-7; TRBD2 matches at 8 bases. This CDR3 spans 14 amino acids. CDR1 MNHEY and CDR2 SVGAGI come from the germline V gene. Unmatched junction bases numbered 9, after V lost 5 bases and J lost 6 bases. For the CDR3, the DNA is TGTGCCAGCAGTGGAAGCGGGAGCTTACGCGAGCAGTACTTC. It translates to CASSGSGSLREQYF.

This clone occurred a few times. The chain's CDR3 is CASRRSNEKLFF. CDR3 nucleotides: TGTGCCAGCAGGAGATCTAATGAAAAACTGTTTTTT. This sequence joins TRBV2 and TRBJ1-4; no clear D. V was shortened by 6 bases and J by 3 bases, with 5 bases between the two germline ends. The germline CDR1 and CDR2 sequences are SNHLY and FYNNEI. The CDR3 runs 12 residues.

This clone was found a few times. This chain joins TRBV2 and TRBJ1-5; D is perhaps TRBD1 (6 bases). The CDR3 is made up of 15 amino acids. Germline V gives CDR1 SNHLY, CDR2 FYNNEI. V dropped 4 bases and J dropped 1 base, with 11 bases sitting between them. Here the CDR3 reads CASSGTGLSNQPQHF. CDR3 nucleotide sequence: TGTGCCAGCAGTGGAACAGGGTTGAGCAATCAGCCCCAGCATTTT. The full variable domain, rest sourced from reference TRBV2 and TRBJ1-5, is EPEVTQTPSHQVTQMGQEVILRCVPISNHLYFYWYRQILGQKVEFLVSFYNNEISEKSEIFDDQFSVERPDGSNFTLKIRSTKLEDSAMYFCASSGTGLSNQPQHFGDGTRLSIL.